The source of this T cell receptor beta chain is a study of T cell responses to AZD1222 COVID-19 vaccine. The study, taken as a whole, reports: Clonal diversity may have been underestimated, and the donors were mostly white British, with more females than males. Among spike-specific TCRs, nearly half reportedly target unmutated variant regions.

About this clone itself: What it recognizes is unknown.

Second doses that came at about 4 or about 12 weeks were put together. Clones were read by immunoSEQ multiplex PCR, and TCRdb kept only the in-frame ones, dropping some. Altogether 85,000 to 120,000 clones are present, 90% being singletons, with the ten largest covering 6.5% to 10%. Deletions cut 3 bases from V and 3 bases from J, with 16 bases between. The germline gives CDR1 SGDLS, CDR2 YYNGEE. CDR3 length equals 16 residues. This rearrangement joins TRBV9 to TRBJ2-1, with D perhaps TRBD1 or TRBD2 (6 bases each). The starting material was peripheral blood, obtained 28 days after the second AZD1222 dose. This TCR was sampled from an adult who received the AZD1222 COVID-19 vaccine. The CDR3 nucleotides read TGTGCCAGCAGCGAGGGGGACAACGGGGGCTACAATGAGCAGTTCTTC. This codes for CASSEGDNGGYNEQFF. Supplemented by reference TRBV9 and TRBJ2-1, the full variable domain reads DSGVTQTPKHLITATGQRVTLRCSPRSGDLSVYWYQQSLDQGLQFLIQYYNGEERAKGNILERFSAQQFPDLHSELNLSSLELGDSALYFCASSEGDNGGYNEQFFGPGTRLTVL.